This T cell receptor (beta chain) was profiled in a study of CD8 T cells in Susac syndrome (dated by TCRdb to the late 2010s). As for the study more broadly: Of the Susac syndrome patients who were sequenced, 8 or 9 were in clinical remission while 5 or 6 had clinically active disease. The study used repertoire sequencing to test whether antigen drove CD8+ T cell activation and differentiation in Susac syndrome. At blood withdrawal, Susac syndrome patients were therapy-naive, treated with corticosteroids (with IVIg additionally given to some), or treated with IVIg alone.

Broad study findings and their caveats: The number of individuals in the TCR sequencing and HLA analysis was acknowledged as relatively small. No clonal expansion was detected in the CD4+ T cell repertoire of Susac syndrome patients.

With respect to this clonotype: Its target antigen remains unknown. Base qualities are not recorded, but no much larger clone differs from it by a single base.

Relative to germline, V is 2 bases shorter and J is 4 bases shorter, with 14 bases between their ends. The germline V gene specifies MNHEY as CDR1 and SVGAGI as CDR2. Measured from the cysteine to the phenylalanine, the CDR3 is 15 residues long. Only the CDR3 part of the read is kept: 45 bases, read in frame from the first base. RNA was extracted using the RNeasy kit, and about 0.5 to 1 microgram was reverse transcribed with random hexamers. The immunoSEQ multiplex PCR assay, covering 54 Vbeta and 13 Jbeta segments, was used to amplify TCR beta CDR3 regions. Bias from PCR amplification was corrected by using a synthetic template baseline for primer optimization and for computational correction. The paper's processing steps were these. Reads were annotated to V, D and J genes according to IMGT and were analyzed with immunoSEQ Analyzer, with only productive sequences retained. To calculate clonality, Shannon entropy was normalized by log2 of the number of productive unique sequences and then subtracted from one. For each patient and control, public and private clones were evaluated within the 100 most prevalent clones. Clones were defined as Susac-specific if absent from the healthy and MS cohorts, from roughly 1,100 published viral clones and from other ImmuneACCESS disease sequences. TCRdb applied fastp at Q25 and MiXCR to the public reads, then kept only in-frame beta chains. Rows with a matching CDR3 protein are joined into one entry that keeps the most common DNA and genes. For this entry, the V and J calls and clone size follow TCRdb and not the study's own pipeline. In all, the sample holds 120,000 to 150,000 distinct CDR3 sequences, and around 95% of those were seen once. The biggest ten clones account for 0.065% to 0.095% of the sample.

Peripheral blood CD8+ and CD4+ T cells from healthy donors, Susac syndrome patients and multiple sclerosis patients were profiled by high-throughput TCR beta sequencing. Susac syndrome patients met recently defined diagnostic criteria for definite or probable disease. CD8+ TEMRA cells were enriched by FACS, while bulk CD8+ and CD4+ T cells were purified by magnetic negative isolation. Blood was drawn into EDTA tubes, processed within 24 hours, and PBMCs were isolated by density gradient centrifugation. PBMCs intended for TCR sequencing were cryopreserved in liquid nitrogen and were subsequently thawed in a 37 degrees C water bath. The sorted or isolated CD4+, CD8+ and CD8+ TEMRA cells had a purity of 90% or higher.

The V gene is TRBV6-5 and the J gene is TRBJ2-5, with the D gene too uncertain to name. Sequencing was carried out using CD4+ T cells from PBMCs. The TCR originated in a human donor with Susac syndrome. The CDR3 protein is CASSYRRAPRETQYF. The sequenced DNA is TGTGCCAGCAGTTACAGAAGGGCCCCACGAGAGACCCAGTACTTC.